This paragraph covers one T cell receptor beta chain sequence. Its antigen remains unidentified. One end of the junction does not line up with germline, which may come from a read error. This sample was taken from a study of cytomegalovirus exposure and HLA in healthy donors. Germline V gene sequence: CDR1 SQVTM, CDR2 ANQGSEA. This CDR3 region has 13 residues. The PCR contained 60 Vbeta and 13 Jbeta primers. The data were produced by immunoSEQ multiplex PCR, yet TCRdb's version contains in-frame clones alone and is incomplete. This sample has roughly 190,000 clones, with about four fifths found just once. Study-wide results and limits: The dataset shows that most TCR sequences were rare, while some public TCRs occurred in many donors.

Sequenced input: PBMCs. The chain has TRBV29-1 and TRBJ2-1; 7 bases map to TRBD2. This receptor was identified in a man in his forties or fifties in good health and CMV-seropositive. In nucleotides, the CDR3 is TGCAGCGTTGAACGGGGGGTGGAGAATGGGCAGTTCTTC. This translates into CSVERGVENGQFF.